The entry that follows covers one T cell receptor (beta chain) sequence. This table comes from immunoSEQ multiplex PCR, and its TCRdb copy is limited to in-frame clones, with some not included. The sample lists roughly 92,000 clones, about 90% occurring once. Trimming left V 7 bases short and J 3 bases short, with 16 bases between. From germline, CDR1 is MDHEN and CDR2 SYDVKM. This CDR3 region has 15 residues. These data are taken from a study of T cells after somatic rescue of genetic block. The TCR sequence derives from a woman between 18 and 29 years old. Sequencing was carried out using peripheral blood mononuclear cells (PBMCs). The gene calls are TRBV28 and TRBJ2-1; maybe TRBD1 (6 bases). CDR3 sequence reads: CASTPNRVSYNEQFF. In nucleotides, the CDR3 is TGTGCCAGCACTCCGAACAGGGTTAGCTACAATGAGCAGTTCTTC.